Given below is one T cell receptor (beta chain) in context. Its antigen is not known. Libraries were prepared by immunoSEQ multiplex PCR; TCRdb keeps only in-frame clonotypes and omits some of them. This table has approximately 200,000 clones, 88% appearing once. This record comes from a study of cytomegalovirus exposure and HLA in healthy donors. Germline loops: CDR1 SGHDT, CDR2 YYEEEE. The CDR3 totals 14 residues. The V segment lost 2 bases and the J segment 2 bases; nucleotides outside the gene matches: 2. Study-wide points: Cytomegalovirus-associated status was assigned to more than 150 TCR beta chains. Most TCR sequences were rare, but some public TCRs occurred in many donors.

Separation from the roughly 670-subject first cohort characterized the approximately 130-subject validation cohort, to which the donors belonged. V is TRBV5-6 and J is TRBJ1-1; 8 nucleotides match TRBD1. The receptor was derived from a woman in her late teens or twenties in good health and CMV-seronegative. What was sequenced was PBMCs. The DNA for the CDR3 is TGTGCCAGCAGCTTCGCAGGGGGCAACACTGAAGCTTTCTTT. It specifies CASSFAGGNTEAFF.